The 14 T cell receptor beta chains given below trace back to one sample, sequenced in a study of OX40 agonist ivuxolimab in advanced cancers. Profiling relied on immunoSEQ multiplex PCR, and the TCRdb table lists in-frame clones only, not all of them. The sample consists of 25,000 to 35,000 clones, roughly 87% of them appearing once. The input for sequencing was CD4+ or CD8+ T cells sorted from blood, taken in a trial of the OX40 agonist ivuxolimab. The receptors stem from an adult with an advanced solid tumor such as melanoma, head and neck, liver or kidney cancer.

This rearrangement joins TRBV7-3 to TRBJ2-7; D may be TRBD1 or TRBD2 (5 bases each). CDR3 length: 14 amino acids. V was pared by 2 bases and J by 0 bases, with 8 bases between. CDR1 and CDR2 from the germline V gene are SGHTA and FQGTGA. In DNA form, the CDR3 reads TGTGCCAGCAGCTTATCAGGGAGCTCCTACGAGCAGTACTTC. It specifies CASSLSGSSYEQYF.

The table lists this clone with a few counts. The chain is built from TRBV11-2 and TRBJ2-3; D gene unclear. With 5 bases removed from V and 4 bases from J, the gap between germline ends came to 19 bases. The germline gives CDR1 SGHAT, CDR2 FQNNGV. The CDR3 has 16 amino acids. This CDR3 is CASSRLGRWGSDTQYF. The CDR3 coding sequence is TGTGCCAGCAGCCGCCTAGGACGGTGGGGTTCAGATACGCAGTATTTT.

This chain links TRBV2 with TRBJ2-3; 9 nucleotides match TRBD2. V gave up 7 bases and J gave up 2 bases; unmatched junction bases: 4. The germline gives CDR1 SNHLY, CDR2 FYNNEI. CDR3 length: 14 residues. This chain's CDR3 is CASTAGGITDTQYF. The CDR3 coding sequence is TGTGCCAGCACGGCGGGGGGGATCACAGATACGCAGTATTTT.

The rearrangement links TRBV21-1 to TRBJ2-6. TRBV21-1 is noted as a pseudogene. This CDR3 has 16 residues. The CDR3 protein is CASSKVPLDGANVLTF. CDR3 nucleotide sequence: TGTGCCAGCAGCAAAGTGCCCCTGGATGGGGCCAACGTCCTGACTTTC.

This clone was detected once. This chain links TRBV12-2 with TRBJ2-7; TRBD1, the table's D call, was not compared with the DNA. TRBV12-2 is termed a pseudogene. This CDR3 comprises 14 residues. CDR3 in amino acids: CASWRDSSSYEQYF. CDR3 sequence (DNA): TGTGCAAGTTGGCGGGACAGTTCCTCCTACGAGCAGTACTTC.

V gene TRBV28 combines with J gene TRBJ2-7, with 8 bases aligning to TRBD1. Germline V CDR1 and CDR2: MDHEN, SYDVKM. V was pared by 1 base and J by 5 bases, with 1 base of the junction left unmatched. The CDR3 spans 13 residues. DNA for the CDR3: TGTGCCAGCAGTTTATCAGGGGGCGACGAGCAGTACTTC. Protein product: CASSLSGGDEQYF. The whole variable domain, remainder taken from reference TRBV28 and TRBJ2-7, is DVKVTQSSRYLVKRTGEKVFLECVQDMDHENMFWYRQDPGLGLRLIYFSYDVKMKEKGDIPEGYSVSREKKERFSLILESASTNQTSMYLCASSLSGGDEQYFGPGTRLTVT.

The rearrangement joins TRBV7-9 to TRBJ1-1; weak D call: TRBD1 (5 bases). In germline, CDR1 is SEHNR, CDR2 FQNEAQ (reference sequence). The V end was cut by 5 bases, the J end by 1 base, with 14 bases between. The CDR3 runs to 15 residues. The CDR3 reads CASSRLGGKNTEAFF. The CDR3 coding sequence is TGTGCCAGCAGCCGCCTTGGGGGAAAGAACACTGAAGCTTTCTTT. The entire variable domain, with the rest obtained from reference TRBV7-9 and TRBJ1-1, is as follows: DTGVSQNPRHKITKRGQNVTFRCDPISEHNRLYWYRQTLGQGPEFLTYFQNEAQLEKSRLLSDRFSAERPKGSFSTLEIQRTEQGDSAMYLCASSRLGGKNTEAFFGQGTRLTVV.

The chain joins TRBV4-1 to TRBJ1-3; TRBD1 aligns across 7 bases. V lost 2 bases to trimming and J lost 2 bases; unmatched junction nucleotides: 3. The CDR3 extends over 15 amino acids. Germline V gene lookup returns CDR1 MGHRA and CDR2 YSYEKL. This CDR3 reads CASSQLQGAGNTIYF. The DNA of the CDR3 is TGCGCCAGCAGCCAACTTCAGGGGGCTGGAAACACCATATATTTT.

V and J are TRBV7-6 and TRBJ1-5; 8 positions agree with TRBD1. The CDR3 has 15 amino acids. Germline values: CDR1 SGHVS, CDR2 FNYEAQ. The ends lost 4 bases at V and 5 bases at J; junction bases unmatched: 7. This CDR3 reads CASSSGQEPYQPQHF. In DNA form, the CDR3 reads TGTGCCAGCAGCTCGGGACAGGAACCTTATCAGCCCCAGCATTTT.

This sequence joins TRBV2 and TRBJ1-2, with 9 bases aligning to TRBD1. The germline V gene has CDR1 SNHLY and CDR2 FYNNEI. The CDR3 runs to 16 residues. The trim removed 7 bases at V and 3 bases at J, leaving 12 bases unmatched. CDR3 region: CASNVARDRDDYGYTF. CDR3 nucleotide sequence: TGTGCCAGCAATGTAGCCCGGGACAGGGATGACTATGGCTACACCTTC.

This rearrangement joins TRBV28 to TRBJ1-1; D uncertain. The CDR3 has 12 amino acids. The V and J ends lost 6 bases and 1 base respectively, with 6 bases between them. Germline V gives CDR1 MDHEN, CDR2 SYDVKM. The DNA of the CDR3 is TGTGCCAGCAGCGTGGGGAACACTGAAGCTTTCTTT. Residues: CASSVGNTEAFF.

Many counts were recorded for this clone. The genes are TRBV7-9 and TRBJ1-2; no firm D call. The CDR3 length is 15 residues. Germline CDR1 reads SEHNR; CDR2 reads FQNEAQ (reference sequence). V lost 1 base, J lost 4 bases, and 13 bases lay in between. The CDR3 reads CASSLGTSYLYGYTF. For the CDR3, the DNA is TGTGCCAGCAGCTTAGGAACCAGCTACCTCTATGGCTACACCTTC.

The chain joins TRBV4-1 to TRBJ2-7; 14 nucleotides agree with TRBD2. The CDR3 totals 18 residues. From germline, CDR1 is MGHRA and CDR2 YSYEKL. J gave up 0 bases and V 3 bases, and 7 bases lay outside the gene matches. The CDR3 loop reads CASSHFRTSGGISYEQYF. The CDR3 nucleotides read TGCGCCAGCAGCCACTTCCGGACTAGCGGGGGGATCTCCTACGAGCAGTACTTC.

The V and J genes are TRBV6-9 and TRBJ1-1; D is undetermined. CDR3 length: 13 amino acids. Trimming stripped 6 bases from V and 3 bases from J, with 11 bases between. In germline, CDR1 is MNHGY, CDR2 SVAAGI. For the CDR3, the DNA is TGTGCCAGCAGCGTATCGACCCACACTGAAGCTTTCTTT. Its protein product is CASSVSTHTEAFF.